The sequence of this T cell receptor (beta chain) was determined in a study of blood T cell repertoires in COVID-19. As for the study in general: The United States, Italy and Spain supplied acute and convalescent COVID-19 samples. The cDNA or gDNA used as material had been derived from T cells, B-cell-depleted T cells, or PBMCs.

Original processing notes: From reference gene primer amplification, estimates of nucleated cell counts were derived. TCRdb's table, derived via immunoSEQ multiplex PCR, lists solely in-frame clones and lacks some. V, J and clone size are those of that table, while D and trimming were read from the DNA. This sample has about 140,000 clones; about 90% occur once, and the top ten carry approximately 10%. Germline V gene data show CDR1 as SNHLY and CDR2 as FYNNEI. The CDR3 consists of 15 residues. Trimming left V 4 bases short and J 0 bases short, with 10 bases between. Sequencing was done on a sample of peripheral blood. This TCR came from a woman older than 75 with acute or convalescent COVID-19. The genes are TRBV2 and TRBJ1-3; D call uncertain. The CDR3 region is CASSGESFSGNTIYF. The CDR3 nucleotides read TGTGCCAGCAGTGGAGAGTCGTTCTCTGGAAACACCATATATTTT. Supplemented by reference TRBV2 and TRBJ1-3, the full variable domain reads EPEVTQTPSHQVTQMGQEVILRCVPISNHLYFYWYRQILGQKVEFLVSFYNNEISEKSEIFDDQFSVERPDGSNFTLKIRSTKLEDSAMYFCASSGESFSGNTIYFGEGSWLTVV.